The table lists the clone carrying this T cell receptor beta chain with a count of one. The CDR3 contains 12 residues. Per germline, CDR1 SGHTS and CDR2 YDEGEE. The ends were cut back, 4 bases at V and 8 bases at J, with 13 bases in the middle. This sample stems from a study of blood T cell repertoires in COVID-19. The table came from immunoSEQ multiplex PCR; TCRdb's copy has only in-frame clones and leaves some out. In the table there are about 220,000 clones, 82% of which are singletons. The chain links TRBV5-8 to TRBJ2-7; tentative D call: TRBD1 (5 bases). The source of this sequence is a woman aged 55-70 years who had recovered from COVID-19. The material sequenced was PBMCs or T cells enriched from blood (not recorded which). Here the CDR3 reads CASSPRQYKQYF. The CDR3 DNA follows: TGTGCCAGCAGCCCCCGACAGTATAAGCAGTACTTC.